Listed below are T cell receptor beta chains from one sample, sequenced in a study of immune heterogeneity within non-small cell lung tumors. TCRdb re-derived calls from the multiplex PCR reads in MiXCR, one entry per CDR3 protein. The data contain over 8,500 distinct CDR3 sequences, around 27% of them singletons. Sequencing input: lung tumor tissue. The receptors were sampled from a man in his forties or fifties with non-small cell lung cancer. The CDR3 runs from the conserved cysteine through the conserved F or W. Fields, in order: J gene, V gene, clone size, D gene, CDR3 protein, CDR3 DNA. D genes are given only for firm matches. Part of the rows lack a size; the others show once, few, many or a class for expanded clones.

j_call: TRBJ1-2; v_call: TRBV6-1; clone_size: medium-sized; d_call: NA; cdr3_aa: CASSEEAPGLSNGYTF; cdr3_nt: TGTGCCAGCAGCGAGGAGGCGCCAGGACTCTCAAATGGCTACACCTTC
j_call: TRBJ2-2; v_call: TRBV6-1; clone_size: medium-sized; d_call: NA; cdr3_aa: CASSEAAGTGGELFF; cdr3_nt: TGTGCCAGCAGTGAAGCGGCAGGGACGGGCGGGGAGCTGTTTTTT
j_call: TRBJ2-3; v_call: TRBV7-3; clone_size: many; d_call: NA; cdr3_aa: CASSAQTGSDTQYF; cdr3_nt: TGTGCCAGCAGCGCTCAGACAGGTTCGGATACGCAGTATTTT
j_call: TRBJ2-7; v_call: TRBV14; clone_size: many; d_call: NA; cdr3_aa: CASSPGTGLYEQYF; cdr3_nt: TGTGCCAGCAGCCCCGGGACGGGACTCTACGAGCAGTACTTC
j_call: TRBJ1-2; v_call: TRBV15; clone_size: NA; d_call: NA; cdr3_aa: CATSRGGENHHGYTF; cdr3_nt: TGTGCCACCAGCAGGGGGGGAGAAAACCACCATGGCTACACATTC
j_call: TRBJ2-7; v_call: TRBV5-5; clone_size: many; d_call: TRBD1; cdr3_aa: CASSPTGGSGSYEQYF; cdr3_nt: TGTGCCAGCAGCCCAACAGGGGGCTCTGGGTCCTACGAGCAGTACTTC
j_call: TRBJ1-4; v_call: TRBV3-1; clone_size: NA; d_call: NA; cdr3_aa: CASSPFGGAIKEKLFF; cdr3_nt: TGTGCCAGCAGCCCCTTCGGGGGGGCTATAAAAGAGAAACTGTTTTTT
j_call: TRBJ2-1; v_call: TRBV12-3/TRBV12-4; clone_size: medium-sized; d_call: TRBD2; cdr3_aa: CASPLPGTSGGAGYNEQFF; cdr3_nt: TGTGCCAGCCCCCTCCCTGGGACTAGCGGGGGGGCCGGGTACAATGAGCAGTTCTTC
j_call: TRBJ1-2; v_call: TRBV6-6; clone_size: NA; d_call: NA; cdr3_aa: CASSYLRVNVDGYTF; cdr3_nt: TGTGCCAGCAGTTACTTGCGGGTAAACGTCGATGGCTACACCTTC
j_call: TRBJ2-2; v_call: TRBV6-2/TRBV6-3; clone_size: few; d_call: TRBD2; cdr3_aa: CASSYPGTSGGDPTGELFF; cdr3_nt: TGTGCCAGCAGTTACCCTGGGACTAGCGGGGGGGACCCCACCGGGGAGCTGTTTTTT
j_call: TRBJ1-5; v_call: TRBV9; clone_size: NA; d_call: TRBD1; cdr3_aa: CASSDRDRDQPQHF; cdr3_nt: TGTGCCAGCAGCGACCGGGACAGGGACCAGCCCCAGCATTTT
j_call: TRBJ1-4; v_call: TRBV3-1; clone_size: few; d_call: TRBD1; cdr3_aa: CASSQKSGTVTSATNEKLFF; cdr3_nt: TGTGCCAGCAGCCAAAAATCCGGGACAGTAACCTCAGCAACTAATGAAAAACTGTTTTTT
j_call: TRBJ1-2; v_call: TRBV19; clone_size: medium-sized; d_call: TRBD1; cdr3_aa: CASSRRGTGVGYTF; cdr3_nt: TGTGCCAGTAGCCGTCGGGGGACAGGGGTTGGCTACACCTTC
j_call: TRBJ2-2; v_call: TRBV20-1; clone_size: many; d_call: NA; cdr3_aa: CSARSTGGFVTGELFF; cdr3_nt: TGCAGTGCTAGAAGTACGGGGGGCTTTGTTACCGGGGAGCTGTTTTTT
j_call: TRBJ1-2; v_call: TRBV28; clone_size: medium-sized; d_call: TRBD1; cdr3_aa: CASSFLPGQGSNYGYTF; cdr3_nt: TGTGCCAGCAGTTTCCTGCCGGGACAGGGATCTAACTATGGCTACACCTTC
j_call: TRBJ1-5; v_call: TRBV10-2; clone_size: NA; d_call: TRBD1; cdr3_aa: CASSEDRDQPQHF; cdr3_nt: TGCGCCAGCAGTGAGGACAGGGATCAGCCCCAGCATTTT
j_call: TRBJ1-3; v_call: TRBV9; clone_size: NA; d_call: NA; cdr3_aa: CASSDLFNADANLGNTIYF; cdr3_nt: TGTGCCAGCAGCGATCTTTTCAACGCCGACGCAAATCTGGGAAACACCATATATTTT
j_call: TRBJ2-7; v_call: TRBV6-1; clone_size: medium-sized; d_call: TRBD1; cdr3_aa: CASTRTGTGSYEQYF; cdr3_nt: TGTGCCAGCACCCGGACCGGGACAGGGTCCTACGAGCAGTACTTC
j_call: TRBJ2-2; v_call: TRBV7-3; clone_size: many; d_call: NA; cdr3_aa: CASMRAANTGELFF; cdr3_nt: TGTGCCAGCATGCGGGCAGCGAACACCGGGGAGCTGTTTTTT